This TCR beta chain was captured in a study of cytomegalovirus exposure and HLA in healthy donors. General study results and limits: For most TCR sequences rarity was the rule, although some public TCRs occurred in many donors. TCR beta chains associated with HLA were, in a later analysis, more clonally expanded than equally common others. According to an earlier analysis, most TCR beta V segments yielded productive rearrangements about 90% or about 30% of the time.

Use of 60 Vbeta and 13 Jbeta primers characterized the PCR. Generated by immunoSEQ multiplex PCR, the TCRdb table keeps only in-frame clones and is missing some. Seen here are around 94,000 clones, approximately 77% observed once, and the top ten hold around 5%. There were likely unrecorded immune exposures, though donors were nominally healthy when sampled. Turning to this clone: Its antigen is unidentified.

From germline, CDR1 is SGHDT and CDR2 YYEEEE. The CDR3 is 17 amino acids. J was trimmed by 7 bases and V by 4 bases; bases with no gene match: 15. This TCR was sampled from a woman in her 40s in good health and CMV-seronegative. The sample comprised PBMCs. This chain connects TRBV5-6 to TRBJ1-2; 11 bases are a match to TRBD1. The CDR3 nucleotides read TGTGCCAGCAGCCGAGAAATAAGGACAGGGGGCGTATCTGGCTACACCTTC. Its protein product is CASSREIRTGGVSGYTF. The full variable domain, with the rest looked up from reference TRBV5-6 and TRBJ1-2, is DAGVTQSPTHLIKTRGQQVTLRCSPKSGHDTVSWYQQALGQGPQFIFQYYEEEERQRGNFPDRFSGHQFPNYSSELNVNALLLGDSALYLCASSREIRTGGVSGYTFGSGTRLTVV.